The T cell receptor (beta chain) under discussion was sequenced for a study of OX40 agonist ivuxolimab in advanced cancers. On the study more broadly: Under the entry rules, prior anti-PD-1, anti-PD-L1 or anti-CTLA-4 therapy was allowed, and about 38% had some. Partial responses were seen in three patients, one with hepatocellular carcinoma and two with cutaneous melanoma. General study findings and limits: Determination of antigen specificity was not performed for the expanded peripheral T cells. CD8+ T cells showed, on average, more clonal expansion than CD4+ cells.

Points on this clone: Its target is unknown.

Clones were sequenced by immunoSEQ multiplex PCR, and TCRdb holds only the in-frame ones, with some missing. The profile shows approximately 61,000 clones, approximately 93% of them singletons. Germline assignment: CDR1 LNHDA and CDR2 SQIVND (reference sequence). The V and J ends lost 5 bases and 4 bases, in that order; junction bases with no gene match: 10. This CDR3 contains 15 residues. The source was CD4+ or CD8+ T cells sorted from blood, collected in a trial of the OX40 agonist ivuxolimab. The clonotype originates from an adult with an advanced solid tumor such as melanoma, head and neck, liver or kidney cancer. This chain links TRBV19 with TRBJ1-1; 7 nucleotides match TRBD1. Here the CDR3 DNA reads TGTGCCAGTAGTGCGGTTGACAGGGTAGGCACTGAAGCTTTCTTT. Its protein product is CASSAVDRVGTEAFF.